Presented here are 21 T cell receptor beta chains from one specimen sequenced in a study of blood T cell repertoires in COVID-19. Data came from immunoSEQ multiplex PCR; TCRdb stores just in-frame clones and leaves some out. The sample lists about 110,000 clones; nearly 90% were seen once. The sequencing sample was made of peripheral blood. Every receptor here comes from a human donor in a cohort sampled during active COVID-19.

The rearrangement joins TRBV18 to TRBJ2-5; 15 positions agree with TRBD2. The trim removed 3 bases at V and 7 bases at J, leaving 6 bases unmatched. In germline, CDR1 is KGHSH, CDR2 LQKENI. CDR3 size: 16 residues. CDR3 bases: TGTGCCAGCTCACCCGGGACTAGCGGGAGGAGTGGGACCCAGTACTTC. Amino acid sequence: CASSPGTSGRSGTQYF.

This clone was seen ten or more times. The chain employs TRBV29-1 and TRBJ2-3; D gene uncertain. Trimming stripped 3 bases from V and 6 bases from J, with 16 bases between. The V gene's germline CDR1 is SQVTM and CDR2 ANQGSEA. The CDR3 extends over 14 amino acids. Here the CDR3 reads CSVDGVMLGDTQYF. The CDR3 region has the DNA TGCAGCGTTGACGGAGTAATGCTTGGTGATACGCAGTATTTT.

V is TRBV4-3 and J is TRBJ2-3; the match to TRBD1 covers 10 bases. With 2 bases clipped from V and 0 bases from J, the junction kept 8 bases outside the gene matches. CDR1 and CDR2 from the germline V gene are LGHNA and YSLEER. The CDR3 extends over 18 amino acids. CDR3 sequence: CASSQWTGGTPSTDTQYF. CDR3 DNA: TGCGCCAGCAGCCAATGGACAGGGGGGACACCTAGCACAGATACGCAGTATTTT.

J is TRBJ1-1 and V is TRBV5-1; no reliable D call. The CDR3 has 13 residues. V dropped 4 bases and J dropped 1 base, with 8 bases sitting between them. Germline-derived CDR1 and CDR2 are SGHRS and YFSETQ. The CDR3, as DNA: TGCGCCAGCAGCCCGGGAGAGAACACTGAAGCTTTCTTT. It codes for CASSPGENTEAFF.

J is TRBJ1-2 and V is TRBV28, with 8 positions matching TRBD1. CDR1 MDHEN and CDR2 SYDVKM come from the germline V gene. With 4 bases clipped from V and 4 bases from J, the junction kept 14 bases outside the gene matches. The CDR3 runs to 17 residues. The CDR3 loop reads CASSSATGTGHAYGYTF. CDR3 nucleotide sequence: TGTGCCAGCAGTTCCGCTACCGGGACAGGCCATGCCTATGGCTACACCTTC.

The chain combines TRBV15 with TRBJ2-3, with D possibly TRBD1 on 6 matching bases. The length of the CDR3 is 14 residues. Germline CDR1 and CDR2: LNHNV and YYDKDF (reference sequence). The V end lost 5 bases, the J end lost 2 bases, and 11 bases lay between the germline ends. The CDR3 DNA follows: TGTGCCACCAGCCACAGGGACCCCACAGATACGCAGTATTTT. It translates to CATSHRDPTDTQYF. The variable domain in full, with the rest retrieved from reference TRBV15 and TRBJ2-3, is DAMVIQNPRYQVTQFGKPVTLSCSQTLNHNVMYWYQQKSSQAPKLLFHYYDKDFNNEADTPDNFQSRRPNTSFCFLDIRSPGLGDTAMYLCATSHRDPTDTQYFGPGTRLTVL.

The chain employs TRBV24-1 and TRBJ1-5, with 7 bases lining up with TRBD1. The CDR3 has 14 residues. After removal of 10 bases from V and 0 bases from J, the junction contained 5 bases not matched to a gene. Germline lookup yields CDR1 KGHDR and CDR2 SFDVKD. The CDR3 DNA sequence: TGTGCCACGTCGGGGACAGATAGCAATCAGCCCCAGCATTTT. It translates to CATSGTDSNQPQHF.

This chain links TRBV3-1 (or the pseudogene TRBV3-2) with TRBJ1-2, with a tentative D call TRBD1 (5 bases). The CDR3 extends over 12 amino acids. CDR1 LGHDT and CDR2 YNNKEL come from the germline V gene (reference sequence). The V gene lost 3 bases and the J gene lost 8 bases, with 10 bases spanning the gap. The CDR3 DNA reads TGTGCCAGCAGCCAGGGGGGAGTCGGCTACACCTTC. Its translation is CASSQGGVGYTF.

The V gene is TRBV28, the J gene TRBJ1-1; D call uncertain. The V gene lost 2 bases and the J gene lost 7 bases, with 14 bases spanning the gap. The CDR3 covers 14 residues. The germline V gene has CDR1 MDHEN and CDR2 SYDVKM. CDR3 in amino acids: CASSLLVGEVEAFF. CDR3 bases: TGTGCCAGCAGTTTACTAGTCGGTGAAGTTGAAGCTTTCTTT.

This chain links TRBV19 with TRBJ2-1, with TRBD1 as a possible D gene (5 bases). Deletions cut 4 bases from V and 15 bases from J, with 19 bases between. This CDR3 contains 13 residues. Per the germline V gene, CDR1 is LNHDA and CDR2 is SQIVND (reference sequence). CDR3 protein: CASSKQGPEVPFF. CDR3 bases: TGTGCCAGTAGTAAGCAGGGTCCCGAGGTGCCGTTCTTC.

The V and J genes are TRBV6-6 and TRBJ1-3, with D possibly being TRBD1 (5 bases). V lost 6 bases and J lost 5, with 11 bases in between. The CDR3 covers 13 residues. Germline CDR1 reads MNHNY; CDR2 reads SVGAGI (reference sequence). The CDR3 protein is CASRMGLRNTIYF. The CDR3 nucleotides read TGTGCCAGCAGGATGGGACTGAGAAACACCATATATTTT.

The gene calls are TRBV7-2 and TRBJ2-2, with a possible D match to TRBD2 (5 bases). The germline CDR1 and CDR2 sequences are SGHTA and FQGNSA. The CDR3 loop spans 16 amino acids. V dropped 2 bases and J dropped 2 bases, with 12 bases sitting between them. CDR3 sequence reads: CASSLRRTGNTGELFF. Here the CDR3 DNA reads TGTGCCAGCAGCTTACGCCGGACTGGTAACACCGGGGAGCTGTTTTTT.

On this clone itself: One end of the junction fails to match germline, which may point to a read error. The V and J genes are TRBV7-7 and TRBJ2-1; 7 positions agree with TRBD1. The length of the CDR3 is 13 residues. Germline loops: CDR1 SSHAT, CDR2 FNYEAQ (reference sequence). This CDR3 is CASSLQTGNEQFF. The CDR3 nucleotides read TGTGCTAGCAGCTTACAGACAGGGAATGAGCAGTTCTTC.

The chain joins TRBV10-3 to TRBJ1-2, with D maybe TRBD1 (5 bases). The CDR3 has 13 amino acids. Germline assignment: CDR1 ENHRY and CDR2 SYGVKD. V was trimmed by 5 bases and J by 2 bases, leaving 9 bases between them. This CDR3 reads CAISQGENYGYTF. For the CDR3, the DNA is TGTGCCATCAGTCAGGGTGAAAACTATGGCTACACCTTC.

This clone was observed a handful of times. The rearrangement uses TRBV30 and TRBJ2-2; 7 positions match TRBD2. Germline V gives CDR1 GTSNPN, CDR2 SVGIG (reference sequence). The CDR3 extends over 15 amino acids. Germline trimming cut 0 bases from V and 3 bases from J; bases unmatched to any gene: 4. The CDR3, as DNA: TGTGCCTGGAGTGTAGCGGGGCGAGACACCGGGGAGCTGTTTTTT. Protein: CAWSVAGRDTGELFF.

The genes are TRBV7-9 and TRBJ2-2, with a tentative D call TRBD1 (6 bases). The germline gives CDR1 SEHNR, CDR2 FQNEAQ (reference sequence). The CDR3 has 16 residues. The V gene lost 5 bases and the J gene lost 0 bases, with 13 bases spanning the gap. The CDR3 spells CASSPFGQTNTGELFF. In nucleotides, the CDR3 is TGTGCCAGCAGCCCATTCGGACAGACGAACACCGGGGAGCTGTTTTTT. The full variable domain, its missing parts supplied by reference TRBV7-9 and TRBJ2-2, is DTGVSQNPRHKITKRGQNVTFRCDPISEHNRLYWYRQTLGQGPEFLTYFQNEAQLEKSRLLSDRFSAERPKGSFSTLEIQRTEQGDSAMYLCASSPFGQTNTGELFFGEGSRLTVL.

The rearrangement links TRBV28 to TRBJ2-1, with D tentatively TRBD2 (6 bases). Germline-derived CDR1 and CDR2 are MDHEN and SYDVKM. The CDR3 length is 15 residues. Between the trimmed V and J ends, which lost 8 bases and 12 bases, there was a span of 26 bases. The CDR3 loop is CASLTRGTELERQFF. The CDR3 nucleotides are TGTGCCAGCCTTACACGCGGGACCGAGCTAGAAAGGCAGTTCTTC.

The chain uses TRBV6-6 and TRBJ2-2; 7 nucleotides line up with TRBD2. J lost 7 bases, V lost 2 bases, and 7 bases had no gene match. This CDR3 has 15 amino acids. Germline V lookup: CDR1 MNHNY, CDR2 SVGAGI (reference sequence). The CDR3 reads CASSYGLVQDGELFF. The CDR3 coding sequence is TGTGCCAGCAGTTACGGACTAGTACAAGACGGGGAGCTGTTTTTT.

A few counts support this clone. The DNA of the CDR3 is TGTGCCAGCAGTAGGCGGGACAATGAGCAGTTCTTC. Its protein product is CASSRRDNEQFF. The rearrangement links TRBV6-2 or TRBV6-3 to TRBJ2-1; D may be TRBD2 (5 bases). V was shortened by 5 bases and J by 5 bases, with 7 bases between the two germline ends. Per germline, CDR1 MNHEY and CDR2 SVGEGT. The CDR3 consists of 12 residues.

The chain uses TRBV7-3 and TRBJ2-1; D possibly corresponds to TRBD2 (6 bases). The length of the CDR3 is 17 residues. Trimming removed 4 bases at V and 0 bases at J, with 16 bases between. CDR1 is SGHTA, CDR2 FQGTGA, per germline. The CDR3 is CASSSQGDGSSYNEQFF. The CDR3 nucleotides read TGTGCCAGCAGCTCCCAAGGAGACGGGAGCTCCTACAATGAGCAGTTCTTC.

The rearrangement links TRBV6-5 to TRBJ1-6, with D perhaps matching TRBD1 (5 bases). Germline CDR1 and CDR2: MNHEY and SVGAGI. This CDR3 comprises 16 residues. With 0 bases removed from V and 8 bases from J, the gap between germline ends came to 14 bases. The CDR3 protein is CASSYSFGGGDSPLHF. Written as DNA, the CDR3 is TGTGCCAGCAGTTACTCGTTCGGGGGAGGAGATTCACCCCTCCACTTT.